This T cell receptor beta chain stems from a study of breast tumors, draining lymph nodes, adjacent tissues. From the multiplex PCR reads, TCRdb called clonotypes with MiXCR, one entry per CDR3 protein. Among about 9,600 distinct CDR3 sequences listed, roughly 40% were seen once. Whole-study findings and limits: Luminal-like breast cancer showed significantly greater tumor-nontumor repertoire similarity than basal-like breast cancer did. Data only fit, rather than demonstrated, lymph node origin of most tumor T cells. Data fit most tumor T cells coming from lymph node, expanding in tumor.

Details on this clonotype: Its antigen is currently unknown.

The germline V and J ends were trimmed by 4 bases and 3 bases, with 10 bases remaining between them. From germline, CDR1 is MGHDK and CDR2 SYGVNS. The CDR3 contains 13 residues. This chain connects TRBV25-1 to TRBJ2-7; D gene uncertain. The clonotype originates from a female donor with breast cancer. Some clones in this sample may be carry-over from other donors' samples. Specimen: tumor-adjacent breast tissue. CDR3 protein: CASSGAPHYEQYF. The CDR3 DNA sequence: TGTGCCAGCAGTGGGGCCCCACACTACGAGCAGTACTTC.